This entry describes one T cell receptor beta chain. The data were obtained in a study of blood T cell repertoires in COVID-19. Whole-study context: Researchers got acute and convalescent COVID-19 samples from the United States, Italy and Spain. PBMCs, B-cell-depleted T cells, or T cells provided the cDNA or gDNA that made up the material.

This CDR3 is built from 13 residues. Germline assignment: CDR1 MRHNA and CDR2 SNTAGT. J was trimmed by 2 bases and V by 5 bases; bases with no gene match: 1. In the authors' workflow: Estimation of nucleated cell counts relied on the amplification of reference gene primers. Data came from immunoSEQ multiplex PCR; TCRdb stores just in-frame clones and leaves some out. Clonal size and the V and J genes are those of that table, whereas D and trimming came from the DNA. The repertoire holds 200,000 to 300,000 clones, with around 81% as singletons. The sequence was obtained from an older woman with active or convalescent COVID-19. The material sequenced was peripheral blood. The chain joins TRBV6-4 to TRBJ2-3; 7 positions agree with TRBD2. The CDR3 here is CASSRDYTDTQYF. In nucleotides, the CDR3 is TGTGCCAGCAGTCGGGACTACACAGATACGCAGTATTTT.